These 17 T cell receptor beta chains were sequenced from one sample in a study of T cell clonality in common variable immunodeficiency. Clones were sequenced by immunoSEQ multiplex PCR, and TCRdb holds only the in-frame ones, with some missing. The sample lists about 45,000 clones, none appearing once, the ten largest making up more than 9%. Material for sequencing was peripheral blood mononuclear cells. These receptors were taken from a person aged 18 to 70 in good health.

This clone was seen ten or more times. The read halts 3 residues ahead of the CDR3 end, with the missing end drawn from the germline J gene. The rearrangement uses TRBV5-6 and TRBJ2-1, with 8 bases aligning to TRBD2. V dropped 10 bases and J dropped 5; count of bases not matched to a gene: 14. This CDR3 spans 15 amino acids. The germline V gene has CDR1 SGHDT and CDR2 YYEEEE. CDR3 DNA, as far as it was read: TGTGCCGCTCCATCCGGGGGGGGGACCAACAATGAG. Translated, it gives CAAPSGGGTNNE. The full CDR3 protein is CAAPSGGGTNNEQFF.

There are many counts of this clone. With the read ending 3 residues before the CDR3 end, the germline J gene is used to fill in that end. The J gene is TRBJ2-3, the V gene TRBV10-3; TRBD2 aligns across 10 bases. Trimming removed 7 bases from V and 1 base from J; junction bases left unmatched: 17. The CDR3 runs 19 residues. Germline V gives CDR1 ENHRY, CDR2 SYGVKD. CDR3 DNA (partial): TGTGCCATCACCACGAGTGTCGTTCGTCTAGCGGGGGGCACAGATACG. This translates into CAITTSVVRLAGGTDT. The CDR3 reads in full as CAITTSVVRLAGGTDTQYF.

This clone was counted at least ten times. The read ends 3 residues before the CDR3 terminus; that terminus is restored from the germline J gene. The chain joins TRBV7-9 to TRBJ1-1, with D possibly matching TRBD1 (5 bases). CDR3 length: 14 residues. The germline CDR1 and CDR2 sequences are SEHNR and FQNEAQ (reference sequence). V was shortened by 1 base and J by 7 bases, with 13 bases between the two germline ends. Here the CDR3 reads CASSLGIGGIEAFF. The DNA read from the CDR3 is TGTGCCAGCAGCTTAGGGATCGGGGGGATTGAA.

Many counts were recorded for this clone. The CDR3 end falls 3 residues outside the read, so it is completed with the germline J gene. The chain couples TRBV18 to TRBJ1-1; TRBD1 matches at 8 bases. Losses at the gene ends were 3 bases for V and 3 bases for J; bases not matched to a gene: 6. There are 15 residues in the CDR3. The germline CDR1 and CDR2 sequences are KGHSH and LQKENI. CDR3 residues: CASSPLTGAYTEAFF. The covered CDR3 bases are TGTGCCAGCTCACCGCTGACAGGGGCCTACACTGAA.

Details on this clone: The read terminates 3 residues before the CDR3 end, so the remaining end is supplied by the germline J gene. V usage is TRBV2 and J usage is TRBJ1-5, with D perhaps matching TRBD1 (5 bases). The CDR3 has 14 residues. Germline V gene data show CDR1 as SNHLY and CDR2 as FYNNEI. Trimming took off 3 bases at V and 4 bases at J, with 10 bases between the two ends. The CDR3 protein is CASSDRVGNQPQHF. Partial CDR3 DNA: TGTGCCAGCAGTGACAGGGTTGGGAATCAGCCC. The variable domain in full, with the rest retrieved from reference TRBV2 and TRBJ1-5, is EPEVTQTPSHQVTQMGQEVILRCVPISNHLYFYWYRQILGQKVEFLVSFYNNEISEKSEIFDDQFSVERPDGSNFTLKIRSTKLEDSAMYFCASSDRVGNQPQHFGDGTRLSIL.

This clone was found many times. The read halts 3 residues ahead of the CDR3 end, with the missing end drawn from the germline J gene. V is TRBV4-2 and J is TRBJ1-1, with TRBD1 identical over 7 bases. Germline trimming cut 3 bases from V and 1 base from J; bases unmatched to any gene: 2. The CDR3 spans 14 residues. Germline lookup yields CDR1 LGHNA and CDR2 YNFKEQ. The DNA read from the CDR3 is TGTGCCAGCAGCCACAGGACAGGGAACACTGAA. Translated: CASSHRTGNTE. The complete CDR3 reads CASSHRTGNTEAFF.

This clone came up many times. The read stops 3 residues short of the end of the CDR3; the missing end is completed from the germline J gene. This chain joins TRBV20-1 and TRBJ2-3; no clear D gene. This CDR3 has 14 amino acids. V shed 0 bases and J shed 2 bases, with 9 bases lying between them. Germline V gene lookup returns CDR1 DFQATT and CDR2 SNEGSKA (reference sequence). CDR3 sequence reads: CSARDLLNTDTQYF. The sequenced part of the CDR3 DNA is TGCAGTGCTAGAGATTTACTTAACACAGATACG.

Many counts were recorded for this clone. The CDR3 end is not reached by the read, which stops 3 residues before it; the germline J gene fills it in. The chain combines TRBV2 with TRBJ2-5, with TRBD2 matching over 8 bases. V was pared by 6 bases and J by 5 bases, with 5 bases of the junction left unmatched. This CDR3 has 13 residues. Per the germline V gene, CDR1 is SNHLY and CDR2 is FYNNEI. The CDR3 bases that were read are TGTGCCAGCAGCCCGGGACTAGAGGAGACC. Translation: CASSPGLEET. From start to end, the CDR3 is CASSPGLEETQYF.

This clone was seen ten or more times. The read finishes 3 residues shy of the CDR3 end, and the germline J gene is used to complete it. This chain uses TRBV2 with TRBJ1-2; perhaps TRBD1 as D (5 bases). Trimming pared 0 bases from V and 4 bases from J, leaving 9 bases between. The CDR3 has 14 residues. Germline-derived CDR1 and CDR2 are SNHLY and FYNNEI. The CDR3 region is CASSEAPGGYGYTF. CDR3 DNA (partial): TGTGCCAGCAGTGAAGCGCCGGGGGGCTATGGC.

This clone was seen many times. With the read ending 3 residues before the CDR3 end, the germline J gene is used to fill in that end. The rearrangement joins TRBV20-1 to TRBJ2-1; a possible D gene is TRBD1 (6 bases). Trimming shortened V by 6 bases and J by 7 bases, and 22 bases separated the two germline ends. Germline V gene sequence: CDR1 DFQATT, CDR2 SNEGSKA (reference sequence). The length of the CDR3 is 15 residues. CDR3 sequence: CSARPDSRPQNEQFF. The CDR3 bases that were read are TGCAGTGCCCGACCGGACAGCCGCCCTCAGAATGAG.

This clone was seen many times. The read is 3 residues too short to cover the CDR3 end, so that end is filled in from the germline J gene. The rearrangement links TRBV29-1 to TRBJ2-6; a possible D gene is TRBD2 (5 bases). Trimming cost V 6 bases and J 0 bases, with 12 bases left between them. This CDR3 has 15 residues. Germline CDR1 reads SQVTM; CDR2 reads ANQGSEA. The CDR3 bases that were read are TGCAGCGTGGTGGGCCTAGCCTCTGGGGCCAACGTC. Translating gives CSVVGLASGANV. The entire CDR3 protein reads CSVVGLASGANVLTF. Full variable domain (rest looked up from reference TRBV29-1 and TRBJ2-6): SAVISQKPSRDICQRGTSLTIQCQVDSQVTMMFWYRQQPGQSLTLIATANQGSEATYESGFVIDKFPISRPNLTFSTLTVSNMSPEDSSIYLCSVVGLASGANVLTFGAGSRLTVL.

This clone has a count of ten or more. The CDR3 extends 3 residues past the end of the read, so its final part is completed from the germline J gene. The chain joins TRBV6-1 to TRBJ2-1; 9 bases map to TRBD2. V dropped 2 bases and J dropped 1; count of bases not matched to a gene: 6. The CDR3 runs to 17 residues. Germline-derived CDR1 and CDR2 are MNHNS and SASEGT. The covered CDR3 bases are TGTGCCAGCAGTGAATGGTCTAGCGGGATTTCCTACAATGAG. The encoded protein is CASSEWSSGISYNE. In full, the CDR3 reads CASSEWSSGISYNEQFF.

This clone was found many times. The read ends 3 residues shy of where the CDR3 ends; the end is completed using the germline J gene. J is TRBJ2-1 and V is TRBV19; TRBD2 matches at 12 bases. J gave up 8 bases and V 4 bases, and 6 bases lay outside the gene matches. Germline-derived CDR1 and CDR2 are LNHDA and SQIVND (reference sequence). This CDR3 is built from 15 residues. CDR3 sequence reads: CASSTLAGGGDEQFF. The DNA read from the CDR3 is TGTGCCAGTAGTACCCTAGCGGGAGGGGGGGATGAG.

This clone was counted at least ten times. The observed sequence ends 3 residues before the CDR3 terminus, with the missing tail filled in from the germline J gene. This rearrangement joins TRBV23-1 to TRBJ1-3; TRBD1 matches at 7 bases. TRBV23-1 is known as an ORF, though its function is uncertain. V trimming: 8 bases; J trimming: 0 bases; junction bases outside the gene matches: 16. The CDR3 consists of 18 residues. This CDR3 reads CASAAHDRATFSGNTIYF. The sequenced part of the CDR3 DNA is TGCGCCAGCGCCGCCCACGACAGGGCAACCTTCTCTGGAAACACC.

This clone was seen ten or more times. The read ends 3 residues before the CDR3 terminus; that terminus is restored from the germline J gene. The V gene is TRBV19, the J gene TRBJ1-2; TRBD1 agrees at 11 bases. In germline, CDR1 is LNHDA, CDR2 SQIVND (reference sequence). The CDR3 totals 15 residues. Trimming took 0 bases from V and 7 from J; bases not matched to a gene: 4. CDR3 DNA (partial): TGTGCCAGTAGTATAGATAGGACAGGGGGCGGTGGC. This gives the protein CASSIDRTGGGG. The full CDR3 sequence reads CASSIDRTGGGGYTF.

This clone was observed many times. The DNA read from the CDR3 is TGTGCCAGCAGCAGACACGGGACAACCCGAGACACCGGGGAG. Protein sequence: CASSRHGTTRDTGE. The entire CDR3 reads CASSRHGTTRDTGELFF. V usage is TRBV6-2 or TRBV6-3 and J usage is TRBJ2-2, with D possibly TRBD1 on 6 matching bases. Sequencing ends 3 residues short of the CDR3 end; the germline J gene provides the rest. CDR3 length equals 17 residues. Per germline, CDR1 MNHEY and CDR2 SVGEGT. The V and J ends lost 6 bases and 3 bases respectively, with 20 bases between them.

This clone was observed at least ten times. The CDR3 is cut off 3 residues early in the read; its end comes from the germline J gene. The chain links TRBV28 to TRBJ1-1, with TRBD1 matching 9 bases. After removal of 6 bases from V and 2 bases from J, the junction contained 16 bases not matched to a gene. Germline V gene lookup returns CDR1 MDHEN and CDR2 SYDVKM. This CDR3 has 18 amino acids. CDR3 bases read: TGTGCCAGCAGCCGAATAGGCGGGACAGGGACACTTAACACTGAA. Its protein is CASSRIGGTGTLNTE. The entire CDR3 reads CASSRIGGTGTLNTEAFF. Full variable domain (remainder filled in from reference TRBV28 and TRBJ1-1): DVKVTQSSRYLVKRTGEKVFLECVQDMDHENMFWYRQDPGLGLRLIYFSYDVKMKEKGDIPEGYSVSREKKERFSLILESASTNQTSMYLCASSRIGGTGTLNTEAFFGQGTRLTVV.